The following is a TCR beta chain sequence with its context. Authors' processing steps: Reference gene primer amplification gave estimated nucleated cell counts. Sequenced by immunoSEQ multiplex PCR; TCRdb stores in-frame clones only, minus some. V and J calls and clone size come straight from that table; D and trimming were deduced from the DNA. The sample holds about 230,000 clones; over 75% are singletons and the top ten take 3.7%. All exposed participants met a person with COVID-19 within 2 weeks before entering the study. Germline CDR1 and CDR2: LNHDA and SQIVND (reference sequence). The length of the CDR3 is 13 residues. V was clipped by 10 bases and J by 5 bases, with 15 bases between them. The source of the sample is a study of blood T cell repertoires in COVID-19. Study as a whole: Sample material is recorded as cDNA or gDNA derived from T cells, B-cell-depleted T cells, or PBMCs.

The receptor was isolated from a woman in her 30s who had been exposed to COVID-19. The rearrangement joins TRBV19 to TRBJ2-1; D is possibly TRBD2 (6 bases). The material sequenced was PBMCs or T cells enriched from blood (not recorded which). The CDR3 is CATSWTKDNEQFF. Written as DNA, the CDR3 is TGTGCCACTTCATGGACTAAGGACAATGAGCAGTTCTTC.